This TCR beta chain comes out of a study of identical twins. General study results and limits: Twin pairs' shared out-of-frame alpha sequences were enriched in low generation probability. Models underestimated TCR alpha sharing (out-of-frame) in monozygotic twins.

This clonotype was seen a few times. Its cognate antigen is unknown. TCRdb re-called the 5' RACE reads through MiXCR, storing one row per CDR3 protein. The sample includes approximately 210,000 distinct CDR3 sequences, roughly a tenth of them seen just once. Sequencing input: memory (CD45RO+) T cells sorted from blood. This TCR was recovered from a woman between 18 and 30 years old in good health.

CDR3 in DNA: TGCAGTGCTAAGCGAGCAGACTACAATGAGCAGTTCTTC. It codes for CSAKRADYNEQFF. V is TRBV20-1 and J is TRBJ2-1; D is uncertain. The V and J ends lost 4 bases and 3 bases respectively, with 10 bases between them. Germline CDR1 DFQATT, CDR2 SNEGSKA (reference sequence). The CDR3 sequence is 13 residues long.